Listed here are 9 T cell receptor beta chains from one sample, sequenced in a study of spatial heterogeneity in lung cancer. TCRdb called the 5' RACE reads again in MiXCR, with one record for every CDR3 protein. The sample lists around 27,000 distinct CDR3 sequences; around 6.1% were seen once. Regarding time point: blood at routine non-recurrence follow-up after resection. Whole RNA obtained from tumor, nontumor lung or frozen PBMC underwent sequencing without sorting. This specimen was PBMCs, taken at follow-up. These receptors came from a male donor with early-stage non-small cell lung cancer.

This clonotype was counted at least ten times. The V gene is TRBV7-9, the J gene TRBJ2-1; TRBD2 might be the D (7 bases). The germline CDR1 and CDR2 sequences are SEHNR and FQNEAQ (reference sequence). Trimming stripped 3 bases from V and 1 base from J, with 13 bases between. CDR3 length: 16 residues. The CDR3 sequence is CASSLGGGGSYNEQFF. The DNA for the CDR3 is TGTGCCAGCAGCTTGGGAGGGGGAGGGTCCTACAATGAGCAGTTCTTC.

This clonotype came up a few times. The genes are TRBV7-9 and TRBJ1-1; 12 bases map to TRBD1. The CDR3 contains 14 residues. CDR1 and CDR2 (germline): SEHNR, FQNEAQ (reference sequence). J lost 2 bases, V lost 5 bases, and 0 bases had no gene match. The CDR3 sequence: CASSGTGGNTEAFF. The CDR3 DNA is TGTGCCAGCAGCGGGACAGGGGGCAACACTGAAGCTTTCTTT. The full variable domain, rest sourced from reference TRBV7-9 and TRBJ1-1, is DTGVSQNPRHKITKRGQNVTFRCDPISEHNRLYWYRQTLGQGPEFLTYFQNEAQLEKSRLLSDRFSAERPKGSFSTLEIQRTEQGDSAMYLCASSGTGGNTEAFFGQGTRLTVV.

At least ten counts were recorded for this clonotype. The rearrangement links TRBV2 to TRBJ1-1, with 7 bases that match TRBD1. This CDR3 region has 14 residues. Germline CDR1 SNHLY, CDR2 FYNNEI. V gave up 5 bases and J gave up 7 bases; unmatched junction bases: 10. The CDR3 is CASSSKTGIGEAFF. CDR3 in DNA: TGTGCCAGCAGTTCTAAGACAGGGATCGGTGAAGCTTTCTTT.

This clonotype was recorded many times. The rearrangement joins TRBV10-3 to TRBJ2-2; the match to TRBD1 covers 8 bases. Germline-derived CDR1 and CDR2 are ENHRY and SYGVKD. Trimming cost V 9 bases and J 1 base; bases outside gene matches: 1. There are 13 residues in the CDR3. The CDR3 sequence: CAIGQGNTGELFF. Here the CDR3 DNA reads TGTGCCATTGGACAGGGGAACACCGGGGAGCTGTTTTTT.

There are many counts of this clonotype. This rearrangement joins TRBV11-3 to TRBJ2-2, with a tentative D call TRBD2 (5 bases). CDR1 and CDR2 from the germline V gene are SGHNT and YENEEA. V lost 6 bases and J 3 bases, leaving 14 bases between the germline ends. CDR3 length: 15 residues. The CDR3 protein is CASRREKADTGELFF. The CDR3 DNA sequence: TGTGCCAGCAGGAGGGAGAAGGCGGACACCGGGGAGCTGTTTTTT.

This clonotype was seen ten or more times. One end of the junction varies from germline; a read error may be responsible. The chain employs TRBV7-8 and TRBJ2-5; D unresolved. Germline V gives CDR1 SGHVS, CDR2 FQNEAQ. The CDR3 totals 8 residues. The CDR3 DNA reads as TGTGCCGAGACACCGAGGCACTTC. As protein: CAETPRHF.

The table lists this clonotype with many counts. The chain carries TRBV4-1 and TRBJ2-1; D gene uncertain. V was shortened by 0 bases and J by 4 bases, with 13 bases between the two germline ends. Germline V gene lookup returns CDR1 MGHRA and CDR2 YSYEKL. The CDR3 spans 16 residues. Written as DNA, the CDR3 is TGCGCCAGCAGCCAAGATGGTAGGGCAGAATACAATGAGCAGTTCTTC. It yields the protein CASSQDGRAEYNEQFF.

This clonotype was seen only a few times. This chain uses TRBV7-2 with TRBJ1-1; 7 bases agree with TRBD1. The V segment lost 1 base and the J segment 6 bases; nucleotides outside the gene matches: 8. This CDR3 is built from 15 residues. CDR1 SGHTA and CDR2 FQGNSA come from the germline V gene. CDR3 nucleotide sequence: TGTGCCAGCAGCTTAGGACAGGGACGACTCTCTGAAGCTTTCTTT. Amino acids: CASSLGQGRLSEAFF.

Ten or more counts support this clonotype. J is TRBJ1-2 and V is TRBV4-3; the D is unclear. The germline V and J ends were trimmed by 0 bases and 0 bases, with 11 bases remaining between them. This CDR3 region has 16 residues. Germline V gene sequence: CDR1 LGHNA, CDR2 YSLEER. The CDR3, as DNA: TGCGCCAGCAGCCAAGATGTACGGAGTTCTAACTATGGCTACACCTTC. Translated: CASSQDVRSSNYGYTF.